The entry below describes one T cell receptor beta chain. The sample comes from a study of blood T cell repertoires in COVID-19. TCRdb's copy holds only in-frame clones and misses some; the assay was immunoSEQ multiplex PCR. The table has around 300,000 clones, more than 80% seen once; the top ten hold under 3%. With 5 bases removed from V and 8 bases from J, the gap between germline ends came to 15 bases. Germline V gene lookup returns CDR1 SGHAT and CDR2 FQNNGV. CDR3 length: 13 residues. The J gene is TRBJ1-2, the V gene TRBV11-2; perhaps TRBD1 as D (6 bases). Sequenced material: PBMCs or T cells enriched from blood (not recorded which). This receptor was taken from a woman aged 18 to 35 who had recovered from COVID-19. The CDR3 bases are TGTGCCAGCAGCCCCCTCAGGGGTCAGGGCTACACCTTC. Protein sequence: CASSPLRGQGYTF.